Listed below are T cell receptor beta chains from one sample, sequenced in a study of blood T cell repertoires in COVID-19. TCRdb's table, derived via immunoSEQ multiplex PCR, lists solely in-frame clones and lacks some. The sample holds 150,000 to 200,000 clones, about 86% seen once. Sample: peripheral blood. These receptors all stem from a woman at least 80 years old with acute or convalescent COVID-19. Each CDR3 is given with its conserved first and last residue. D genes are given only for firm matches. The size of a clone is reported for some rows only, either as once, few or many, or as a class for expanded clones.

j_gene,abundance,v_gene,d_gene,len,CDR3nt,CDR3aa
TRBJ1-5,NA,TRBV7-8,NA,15,TGTGCCAGCAGCTTAGAACCGGGGAACAATCAGCCCCAGCATTTT,CASSLEPGNNQPQHF
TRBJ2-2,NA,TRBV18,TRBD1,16,TGTGCCAGCTCATCAATCGGGACAGGGGAGACCGGGGAGCTGTTTTTT,CASSSIGTGETGELFF
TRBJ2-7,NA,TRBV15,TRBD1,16,TGTGCCACCAGCAGAGATCCCATGGACAGGGCAGGCGAGCAGTACTTC,CATSRDPMDRAGEQYF
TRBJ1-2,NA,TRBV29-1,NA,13,TGCAGCGTTGTAGTAGGGGCTAACTATGGCTACACCTTC,CSVVVGANYGYTF
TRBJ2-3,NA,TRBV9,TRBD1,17,TGTGCCAGCAGCGTCTCGGTACAGGGGGCTGGGTTAGATACGCAGTATTTT,CASSVSVQGAGLDTQYF
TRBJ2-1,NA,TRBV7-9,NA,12,TGTGCCACCCCTGGCTTTGGCAATGAGCAGTTCTTC,CATPGFGNEQFF
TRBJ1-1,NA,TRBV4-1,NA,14,TGCGCCAGCAGCCGTCCCACGCGGAGCCCGGAAGCTTTCTTT,CASSRPTRSPEAFF
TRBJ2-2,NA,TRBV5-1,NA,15,TGCGCCAGCAAGAACGGGGATAGAAACACCGGGGAGCTGTTTTTT,CASKNGDRNTGELFF
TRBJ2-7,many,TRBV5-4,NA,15,TGTGCCAGCAGCTTGGTTGGGGCCTCTGGGCCCGAGCAGTACTTC,CASSLVGASGPEQYF
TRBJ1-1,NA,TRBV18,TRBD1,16,TGTGCCAGCTCTCCTCTGACAGGGGGCAGGAACACTGAAGCTTTCTTT,CASSPLTGGRNTEAFF
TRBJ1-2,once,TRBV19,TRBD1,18,TGTGCCAGTAGTATGAGCGCGGGACAGGGGGCGACTGCCTATGGCTACACCTTC,CASSMSAGQGATAYGYTF
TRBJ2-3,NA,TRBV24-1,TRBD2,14,TGTGCCACCAGTGGGCGGGAGGCCACAGATACGCAGTATTTT,CATSGREATDTQYF
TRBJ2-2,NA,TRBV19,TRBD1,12,TGTGCCAGCGACAGGGCCGACGGGGAGCTGTTTTTT,CASDRADGELFF
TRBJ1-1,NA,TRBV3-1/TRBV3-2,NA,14,TGTGCCAGCAGCCCTCAGACAGAATTCACTGAAGCTTTCTTT,CASSPQTEFTEAFF
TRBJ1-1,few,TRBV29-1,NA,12,TGCAGCGTTGATAGGGGGAACACTGAAGCTTTCTTT,CSVDRGNTEAFF
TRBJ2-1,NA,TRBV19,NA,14,TGTGCCAGTAAATTCGGGGGTCTCTACAATGAGCAGTTCTTC,CASKFGGLYNEQFF
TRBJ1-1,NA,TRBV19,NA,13,TGTGCCAGTAGTATTGGAGAGGGCACTGAAGCTTTCTTT,CASSIGEGTEAFF
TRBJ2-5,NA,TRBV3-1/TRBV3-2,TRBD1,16,TGTGCCAGCAGCCAAGGGACAGGGACGTGGGGTGAGACCCAGTACTTC,CASSQGTGTWGETQYF
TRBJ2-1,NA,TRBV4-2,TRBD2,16,TGTGCCAGCAGCCAAGATAAGCGGGAGGGGTACAATGAGCAGTTCTTC,CASSQDKREGYNEQFF
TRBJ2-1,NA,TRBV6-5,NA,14,TGTGCCAGCAGTAAGCCGGGTCGTTCGGATGAGCAGTTCTTC,CASSKPGRSDEQFF
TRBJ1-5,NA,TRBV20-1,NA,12,TGCAGTGCTAGTATCGCAGGGCAGCCCCAGCATTTT,CSASIAGQPQHF
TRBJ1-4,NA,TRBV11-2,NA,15,TGTGCCAGCAGCGCCACAGGGACAACTAATGAAAAACTGTTTTTT,CASSATGTTNEKLFF
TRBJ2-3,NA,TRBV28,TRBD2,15,TGTGCCAGCAGTCCTAGCGGAAAGCGTAAAGATACGCAGTATTTT,CASSPSGKRKDTQYF
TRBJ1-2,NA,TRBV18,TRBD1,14,TGTGCCAGCTCACCACCGGCAGGGGGTGTTGGCTACACCTTC,CASSPPAGGVGYTF
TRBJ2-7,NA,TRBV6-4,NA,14,TGTGCCAGCAGTGAACAGGGCGGCTCCTACGAGCAGTACTTC,CASSEQGGSYEQYF
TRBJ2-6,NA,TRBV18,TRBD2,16,TGTGCCAGCTCACCAACAGCGGGGTCTGGGGCCAACGTCCTGACTTTC,CASSPTAGSGANVLTF
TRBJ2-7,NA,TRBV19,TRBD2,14,TGTGCCAGTAGTATAAACGGGAGGGCCCACGAGCAGTACTTC,CASSINGRAHEQYF
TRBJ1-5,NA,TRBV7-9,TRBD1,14,TGTGCCAGCAGCAAAGCAGGGGGCGGGCAGCCCCAGCATTTT,CASSKAGGGQPQHF
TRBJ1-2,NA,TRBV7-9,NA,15,TGTGCCAGCAGCTTAGCAGCGTCAGGGGACTATGGCTACACCTTC,CASSLAASGDYGYTF
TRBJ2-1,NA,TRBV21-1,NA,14,TGTGCCAGCAGCAAAGAATCTGAGACAGGGGTACAGTTCTTC,CASSKESETGVQFF
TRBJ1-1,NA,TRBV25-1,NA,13,TGTGCCAGCAGTAAGTCGGGGAGTACTGAAGCTTTCTTT,CASSKSGSTEAFF
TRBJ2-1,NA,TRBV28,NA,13,TGTGCCAGCAGGGACACAGAATACAATGAGCAGTTCTTC,CASRDTEYNEQFF
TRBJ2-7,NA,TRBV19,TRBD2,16,TGTGCCAGTAGACCAGCGGGAGGATTTGCCACGAGTGAGCAGTACTTC,CASRPAGGFATSEQYF
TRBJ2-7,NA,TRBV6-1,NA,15,NA,CASSEGWGQGALVYF
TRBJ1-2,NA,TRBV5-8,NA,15,TGTGCCAGCAGCTTGGCCGGGGATCCCTACTATGGCTACACCTTC,CASSLAGDPYYGYTF
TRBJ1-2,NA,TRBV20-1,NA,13,TGCAGTGCTAGTGAACAGGGAAATTACGGCTACACCTTC,CSASEQGNYGYTF
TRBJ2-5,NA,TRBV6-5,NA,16,TGTGCCAGCAGTTACACCCACGGGACTCAACAAGAGACCCAGTACTTC,CASSYTHGTQQETQYF
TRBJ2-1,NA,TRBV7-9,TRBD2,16,TGTGCCAGCAGCAAATTGACTAGCGGGAGATCGGATGAGCAGTTCTTC,CASSKLTSGRSDEQFF
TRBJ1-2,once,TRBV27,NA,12,TGTGCCAGCAGCCATCGGGGATCTGGCTACACCTTC,CASSHRGSGYTF
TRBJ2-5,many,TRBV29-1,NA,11,TGCAGCGTTGGCAGGGAGGCGACCCAGTACTTC,CSVGREATQYF
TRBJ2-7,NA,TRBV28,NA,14,TGTGCCAGCAGTTCCCCAAGCGGATCCTACGAGCAGTACTTC,CASSSPSGSYEQYF
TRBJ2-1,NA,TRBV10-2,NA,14,TGCGCCAGCAGTGAGTCGAGTCGGCTAGCGGAGCAGTTCTTC,CASSESSRLAEQFF
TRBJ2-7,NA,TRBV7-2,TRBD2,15,TGTGCCAGCAGCTTATGGGCTAGCGGTTCCTACGAGCAGTACTTC,CASSLWASGSYEQYF
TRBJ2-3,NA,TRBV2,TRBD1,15,TGTGCCAGCAGTGGGGGGACAGCTAGCACAGATACGCAGTATTTT,CASSGGTASTDTQYF
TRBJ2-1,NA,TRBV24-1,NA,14,TGTGCCACCAGTGACCCGCAGGGTATTAGTGAGCAGTTCTTC,CATSDPQGISEQFF
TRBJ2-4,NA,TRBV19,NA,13,TGTGCCAGTAGTATCAGGGAAGGGAACATTCAGTACTTC,CASSIREGNIQYF
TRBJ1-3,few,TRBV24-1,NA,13,TGTGCCACCACCGACAGAACTGGAAACACCATATATTTT,CATTDRTGNTIYF
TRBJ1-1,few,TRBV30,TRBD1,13,TGTGCCTGTACCGGACAGGGAAACACTGAAGCTTTCTTT,CACTGQGNTEAFF
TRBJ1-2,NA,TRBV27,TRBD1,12,TGTGCCAGCAGAAAAGGGACAGGGCGCTACACCTTC,CASRKGTGRYTF
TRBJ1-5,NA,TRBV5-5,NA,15,TGTGCCAGCAGCTTCGCCGACAGTAGCAATCAGCCCCAGCATTTT,CASSFADSSNQPQHF
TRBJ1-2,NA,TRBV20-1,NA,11,TGCAGTGTTCGACGCGGCGCGAGCTACACCTTC,CSVRRGASYTF
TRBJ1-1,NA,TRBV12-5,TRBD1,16,TGTGCTAGTGGGGCCGGGACAGGGAAGGGGAACACTGAAGCTTTCTTT,CASGAGTGKGNTEAFF
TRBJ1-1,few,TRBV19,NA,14,TGTGCCAGTAGTGGAGTTTGGTCGGGGATTGAAGCTTTCTTT,CASSGVWSGIEAFF
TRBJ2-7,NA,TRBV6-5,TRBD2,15,TGTGCCAGCACCCCAGGACTAGCGAGCTCCTACGAGCAGTACTTC,CASTPGLASSYEQYF
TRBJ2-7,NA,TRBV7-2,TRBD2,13,TGTGCCAGCAGCTTGGGAGGGCGAGGCGAGCAGTACTTC,CASSLGGRGEQYF
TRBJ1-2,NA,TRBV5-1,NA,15,TGCGCCAGCAGCTTGGTGGTTCCCCAGGGTATTGGCTACACCTTC,CASSLVVPQGIGYTF
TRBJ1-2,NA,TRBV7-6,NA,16,TGTGCCAGCAGCCCGCGCGGGGCCGGGTCTAACTATGGCTACACCTTC,CASSPRGAGSNYGYTF
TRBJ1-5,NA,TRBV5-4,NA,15,TGTGCCAGCAGCCAAATGGGGAGTAGCAATCAGCCCCAGCATTTT,CASSQMGSSNQPQHF